This T cell receptor beta chain was identified during a study of cytomegalovirus exposure and HLA in healthy donors. Overall study results and limits: Analyses of presence/absence relied on an assumption of roughly uniform sequencing depth across donors. More than 150 TCR beta chains were listed as cytomegalovirus-associated. A previous analysis found most TCR beta V segments productive roughly 87% or roughly 30% of the time. An analysis that came later showed most CMV-associated TCR beta chains appearing HLA-restricted.

Comments on this clone: Antigen specificity is unknown.

Per the germline V gene, CDR1 is SGHRS and CDR2 is YFSETQ. The CDR3 has 18 amino acids. V was clipped by 1 base and J by 8 bases; unmatched bases: 14. It was with 60 Vbeta and 13 Jbeta primers that the PCR ran. Clones were sequenced by immunoSEQ multiplex PCR, and TCRdb holds only the in-frame ones, with some missing. The repertoire consists of roughly 100,000 clones, with roughly 76% occurring once and the leading ten covering roughly 2%. The sequence derives from a man aged 40-50 years in good health and CMV-seronegative. Material for sequencing was PBMCs. The chain carries TRBV5-1 and TRBJ2-1, with 11 nucleotides matching TRBD2. The CDR3 spells CASSLWIAGGPGQDEQFF. CDR3 bases: TGCGCCAGCAGCTTGTGGATAGCGGGAGGGCCCGGGCAGGATGAGCAGTTCTTC.